The entry that follows covers one TCR beta chain sequence. This clone is a singleton in its sample. Its antigen specificity is not known. No much larger clone exists at a distance of one base, and base qualities are not known. The data originate from a study of blood T cell repertoires in COVID-19 (dated by TCRdb to about 2020). For the wider study: Collaborator samples came from the United States, Italy and Spain and covered acute and convalescent phases of COVID-19. The prospective study material was composed of cDNA or gDNA derived from T cells, B-cell-depleted T cells, or PBMCs. Deeply sampled blood TCRbeta repertoires from subjects exposed to, actively infected with, or recovered from COVID-19 were included in the dataset. A freely available public database, intended as a resource for researchers studying the immune response to SARS-CoV-2, is where the repertoires were released. Samples came from the ongoing ImmuneRACE study (first 160 participants) plus 1,254 subjects from 6 global collaborators. A de-identified subject ID, COVID-19 status, age in years and sex were almost always included in the sample metadata. HLA class I and class II types, where available, came from metadata supplied by the sample provider rather than from assay-based typing. General conclusions and limits of the study: The amount of clinical and demographic metadata varied by source and participant and was provided uncurated.

V is cut back by 0 bases and J by 6 bases, with 4 bases in the junction unmatched. Measured from the cysteine to the phenylalanine, the CDR3 is 15 residues long. The entry retains the CDR3 DNA only, 45 bases that are in frame from base 1. CDR1 and CDR2, per the germline V gene, are SGHTA and FQGTGA. Each collaborating institution followed its own protocols to collect whole blood in K2EDTA tubes. Collaborator samples were shipped for TCRbeta analysis as frozen whole blood, isolated PBMCs, or DNA extracted from either sample type. The immunoSEQ Assay, a bias-controlled multiplex PCR, was used to amplify TCRbeta CDR3 regions from genomic DNA. The authors processed their data as follows. The number of nucleated cells in each sample was estimated by amplification of reference gene primers within the assay. To quantify the absolute abundance of each unique TCRbeta CDR3 rearrangement, sequence reads were collapsed and filtered. For each sample, productive Simpson clonality was calculated as the square root of Simpson's diversity index across productive rearrangements. What TCRdb holds here is the immuneACCESS table cut down to in-frame rearrangements. Part of the clones is not present; checked against another copy, under half of the missing clones reflect an unresolved V gene, and the others are unexplained. V and J calls and clone size are those listed in that table; D and trimming were worked out from the DNA. Within this sample are fewer than 95,000 clones, with 75% to 90% of them counted one time only. Clones ranked in the top ten supply 15% of the sample.

The rearrangement combines TRBV7-3 with TRBJ2-1; 8 middle bases align to TRBD1. The sequencing sample was made of peripheral blood. The receptor comes from a male donor with acute or convalescent COVID-19. The DNA sequence is given as TGTGCCAGCAGCTTAACGGAGACAGGGGCCAATGAGCAGTTCTTC. This encodes CASSLTETGANEQFF.